Listed here is a single T cell receptor (beta chain). As originally analysed: How many nucleated cells were present was estimated from reference gene primer amplification. The method was immunoSEQ multiplex PCR; TCRdb's version includes in-frame clones alone and lacks a portion of them. V and J calls and clone size are given by that table; D and trimming were obtained from the DNA. The sample yields approximately 200,000 clones, about nine tenths seen once. This entry belongs to a study of blood T cell repertoires in COVID-19. The overall study: Italy, Spain and the United States were the sources of the convalescent and acute COVID-19 samples. Nucleic acid was either cDNA or gDNA, and it came from T cells, B-cell-depleted T cells, or PBMCs.

The germline gives CDR1 SGHDT, CDR2 YYEEEE. CDR3 length: 17 amino acids. The germline V and J ends were trimmed by 2 bases and 6 bases, with 20 bases remaining between them. Sequencing was carried out using peripheral blood. This TCR derives from a woman aged 25 to 39 with acute or convalescent COVID-19. The gene calls are TRBV5-6 and TRBJ2-2, with D hard to call. CDR3 nucleotides: TGTGCCAGCAGCTTACCCCTCGTCGCAGGTCGGTCCGGGGAGCTGTTTTTT. Protein sequence: CASSLPLVAGRSGELFF.